Shown below are 19 T cell receptor beta chains from a single sample sequenced in a study of tumor-infiltrating lymphocytes in primary liver carcinoma. For each extraction, RNA and DNA were obtained together from 20-30 mg of unsorted bulk tissue. cDNA specific to TCR beta was made from 500 to 650 ng of total RNA, with a constant-region primer employed for priming. Slightly modified ARM-PCR, run as three nested multiplex PCR rounds, produced the TCR beta libraries. Amplification in the first two PCR rounds was performed using TRBV1-TRBV30 forward primers and a C-beta reverse primer for 10 cycles each. Each CDR3 protein gets one entry after TCRdb re-called the multiplex PCR reads with MiXCR. The profile shows some 95,000 distinct CDR3 sequences, less than 75% of them singletons. What was sequenced was tumor-adjacent normal liver tissue. These receptors were collected from a man aged 40-49 years with primary liver carcinoma and hepatitis B virus infection.

This clonotype was found many times. J is TRBJ2-1 and V is TRBV11-2; D could derive from TRBD1 or TRBD2 (5 bases each). This CDR3 is built from 16 residues. Germline lookup yields CDR1 SGHAT and CDR2 FQNNGV. The V end lost 5 bases, the J end lost 2 bases, and 16 bases lay between the germline ends. In DNA form, the CDR3 reads TGTGCCAGCAGCCCCCCGTCCCGGGGCACCTACAATGAGCAGTTCTTC. Protein product: CASSPPSRGTYNEQFF.

This clonotype was observed a handful of times. This chain uses TRBV6-1 with TRBJ2-1; 10 nucleotides agree with TRBD2. CDR3 size: 16 residues. In germline, CDR1 is MNHNS, CDR2 SASEGT. V shed 8 bases, J shed 7 bases, and the junction held 14 bases outside the gene matches. CDR3 protein: CASVRMGTSERNEQFF. The CDR3 coding sequence is TGTGCCAGCGTACGAATGGGGACTAGCGAGAGAAATGAGCAGTTCTTC.

For this clonotype: The final CDR3 position lacks the conserved phenylalanine or tryptophan, pointing to a likely read error. The CDR3 reads CTSSLGGTGFLHEQFS. As DNA, the CDR3 is TGTACCAGCAGCTTAGGCGGGACAGGGTTCTTGCATGAGCAGTTCTCC. The rearrangement links TRBV11-3 to TRBJ2-1; 9 bases line up with TRBD1. CDR3 length equals 16 residues. Germline CDR1 reads SGHNT; CDR2 reads YENEEA.

Comments on this clonotype: One end of the junction is discordant with germline, which a read error may explain. The V and J genes are TRBV11-2 and TRBJ2-1; D is undetermined. Per germline, CDR1 SGHAT and CDR2 FQNNGV. This CDR3 is 13 amino acids long. The CDR3 DNA reads TGTGCCAGCAGCTTAGGGGTAGGAGCTGAGCAGTTTTTC. Its translation is CASSLGVGAEQFF. The whole variable domain, remainder taken from reference TRBV11-2 and TRBJ2-1, is EAGVAQSPRYKIIEKRQSVAFWCNPISGHATLYWYQQILGQGPKLLIQFQNNGVVDDSQLPKDRFSAERLKGVDSTLKIQPAKLEDSAVYLCASSLGVGAEQFFGPGTRLTVL.

As concerns this clonotype: Here the CDR3 omits its conserved ending phenylalanine or tryptophan, so a read error is the likely source. The chain combines TRBV11-2 with TRBJ2-3; 15 nucleotides align to TRBD2. The CDR3 is 17 residues long. J lost 0 bases, V lost 4 bases, and 2 bases had no gene match. The germline V gene has CDR1 SGHAT and CDR2 FQNNGV. The CDR3 sequence is CASSYGLAGGSTDTQYL. As DNA, the CDR3 is TGTGCCAGCAGCTATGGACTAGCGGGGGGGAGCACAGATACGCAGTATTTA.

This sequence joins TRBV20-1 and TRBJ2-5, with D uncertain. The germline CDR1 and CDR2 sequences are DFQATT and SNEGSKA (reference sequence). The CDR3 loop spans 10 amino acids. V gave up 3 bases and J gave up 5 bases, with 4 bases separating them. The DNA of the CDR3 is TGCAGTGCTAGTGAGGAGACCCAGTACTTC. Translation: CSASEETQYF.

Ten or more counts support this clonotype. This chain connects TRBV29-1 to TRBJ2-1; perhaps D is TRBD1 or TRBD2 (5 bases each). Germline lookup yields CDR1 SQVTM and CDR2 ANQGSEA. The germline V and J ends were trimmed by 3 bases and 4 bases, with 7 bases remaining between them. The CDR3 is 12 amino acids. The CDR3: CSVDEGYNEQFF. The CDR3 DNA is TGCAGCGTTGACGAGGGGTACAATGAGCAGTTCTTC.

With respect to this clonotype: One end of the junction fails to match germline, which may point to a read error. The V and J genes are TRBV30 and TRBJ1-5; D perhaps matches TRBD1 (5 bases). The length of the CDR3 is 13 residues. Germline CDR1 is GTSNPN and CDR2 is SVGIG (reference sequence). Written as DNA, the CDR3 is TGTGCCTGGAGTTCTGCGGACAATCAGCTCCAGCATTTT. Translation gives CAWSSADNQLQHF.

As to this clonotype: An end of the junction does not agree with germline; a read error may underlie this. The CDR3 loop reads CASSLGSSTQTDRQYF. The CDR3 coding sequence is TGTGCTAGCAGCCTCGGGTCTAGCACACAAACAGATAGGCAGTATTTT. The chain carries TRBV11-1 and TRBJ2-3, with D perhaps matching TRBD2 (5 bases). Germline CDR1 and CDR2: SGHAT and FQDESV (reference sequence). This CDR3 is 16 amino acids long.

About this clonotype: A junction end diverges from the germline sequence, so it may reflect a read error. J is TRBJ2-1 and V is TRBV28, with 9 bases fitting TRBD2. Germline V gene data show CDR1 as MDHEN and CDR2 as SYDVKM. The CDR3 is made up of 14 amino acids. The CDR3: CANSTSGRGGKQFF. CDR3 in DNA: TGTGCCAACAGTACTAGCGGGCGAGGGGGGAAGCAGTTCTTC.

CDR3 protein: CASTESYPTSDSYEQYF. For the CDR3, the DNA is TGTGCCAGCACCGAAAGTTATCCTACTAGCGACTCCTACGAGCAGTACTTC. This chain connects TRBV11-2 to TRBJ2-7, with TRBD2 matching 7 bases. V lost 7 bases, J lost 0 bases, and 15 bases stayed unmatched. Germline CDR1 is SGHAT and CDR2 is FQNNGV. This CDR3 is built from 17 residues.

The chain has TRBV7-9 and TRBJ2-7; D possibly matches TRBD1 or TRBD2 (5 bases each). This CDR3 spans 15 amino acids. V was pared by 6 bases and J by 0 bases, with 15 bases between. Germline V lookup: CDR1 SEHNR, CDR2 FQNEAQ (reference sequence). The CDR3 spells CASSPPGPFSYEQYF. The CDR3 DNA reads as TGTGCCAGCAGTCCTCCGGGACCCTTCTCCTACGAGCAGTACTTC.

Turning to this clonotype: A much larger clone lies one base from this, so it may be a read error. The CDR3 DNA follows: TGTGCCTGGAGTGAAAACGGGGCAGGCGAAAAACTGTTTTTT. It yields the protein CAWSENGAGEKLFF. V and J are TRBV30 and TRBJ1-4, with a possible D match to TRBD1 (5 bases). Looked up from germline, CDR1 is GTSNPN and CDR2 is SVGIG (reference sequence). V gave up 1 base and J gave up 8 bases, with 14 bases separating them. The CDR3 has 14 amino acids.

This clonotype was seen repeatedly, ten times or more. The rearrangement links TRBV11-2 to TRBJ2-2, with D hard to call. CDR1 is SGHAT, CDR2 FQNNGV, per germline. This CDR3 spans 12 amino acids. Trimming left V 1 base short and J 8 bases short, with 5 bases between. The CDR3: CASSLVLGELFF. The DNA of the CDR3 is TGTGCCAGCAGCTTAGTGCTAGGGGAGCTGTTTTTT.

The J gene is TRBJ2-7, the V gene TRBV13; tentative D call: TRBD2 (5 bases). The CDR3 length is 11 residues. From germline, CDR1 is PRHDT and CDR2 FYEKMQ (reference sequence). The V end lost 9 bases, the J end lost 13 bases, and 19 bases lay between the germline ends. CDR3 nucleotide sequence: TGTGCCAGTAGCCTCGGACGGGGTAGTTACTTC. Its protein is CASSLGRGSYF. The full variable domain, in which reference TRBV13 and TRBJ2-7 provide the parts outside the CDR3, is AAGVIQSPRHLIKEKRETATLKCYPIPRHDTVYWYQQGPGQDPQFLISFYEKMQSDKGSIPDRFSAQQFSDYHSELNMSSLELGDSALYFCASSLGRGSYFGPGTRLTVT.

Turning to this clonotype: At one end, the junction sequence differs from germline, possibly due to a read error. The chain is built from TRBV11-2 and TRBJ2-1; maybe TRBD2 (5 bases). The CDR3 totals 15 residues. In germline, CDR1 is SGHAT, CDR2 FQNNGV. The DNA for the CDR3 is TGTGCCAGCAGCTTAGTGGGGAGCTCCTATAATGAGCAGTTCTTC. Translation gives CASSLVGSSYNEQFF.

The sample holds many counts of this clonotype. The chain carries TRBV6-1 and TRBJ1-5; TRBD1 agrees at 9 bases. CDR1 and CDR2 (germline): MNHNS, SASEGT. The CDR3 totals 15 residues. With V trimmed by 4 bases and J by 0 bases, 1 base remained unmatched. The CDR3 reads CASSAQGASNQPQHF. The CDR3 DNA follows: TGTGCCAGCAGTGCACAGGGGGCTAGCAATCAGCCCCAGCATTTT.

Turning to this clonotype: One junction end does not reproduce the germline sequence, and a read error may be involved. The chain links TRBV5-4 to TRBJ2-3, with TRBD2 as a possible D gene (5 bases). This CDR3 is 13 amino acids long. Germline CDR1 SGHNT, CDR2 YYREEE (reference sequence). The CDR3 nucleotides are TGTGCCTGCAGCACCCAACTAGTAGATACGCAGTATTTT. It translates to CACSTQLVDTQYF.

Turning to this clonotype: The junction and the germline gene differ at one end; a read error may be behind it. The rearrangement links TRBV11-3 to TRBJ2-1; D is ambiguous. CDR1 and CDR2 (germline): SGHNT, YENEEA. This CDR3 is 14 amino acids long. The CDR3: CDSSLGNSYNEQFF. The CDR3 DNA sequence: TGTGACAGCAGCTTAGGGAACTCCTACAATGAGCAGTTCTTC.